A single sample is the source of the 18 T cell receptor beta chains below, sequenced in a study of graft-versus-host responses after intestinal transplantation. Intraepithelial plus lamina propria lymphocytes were released by processing graft tissue. Libraries were prepared by immunoSEQ multiplex PCR; TCRdb keeps only in-frame clonotypes and omits some of them. The data contain approximately 10,000 clones, about 68% of them singletons. The source material was ileum tissue, sampled roughly 140 days after intestinal transplantation. These receptors were taken from a human patient who received an intestinal transplant, so some T cells may come from the graft donor.

This clone was counted once. The gene calls are TRBV2 and TRBJ1-6; TRBD1 matches at 12 bases. V shed 7 bases, J shed 7 bases, and the junction held 8 bases outside the gene matches. The CDR3 is 16 residues long. Germline-derived CDR1 and CDR2 are SNHLY and FYNNEI. The CDR3 is CASTPGQGAANSPLHF. In DNA, the CDR3 is TGTGCCAGCACCCCGGGACAGGGGGCGGCCAATTCACCCCTCCACTTT.

The chain links TRBV7-3 to TRBJ2-3; D remains unclear. The CDR3 length is 13 residues. The germline gives CDR1 SGHTA, CDR2 FQGTGA. Trimming left V 2 bases short and J 1 base short, with 4 bases between. Written as DNA, the CDR3 is TGTGCCAGCAGCTTATCAGGCACAGATACGCAGTATTTT. Translating it yields CASSLSGTDTQYF.

This chain joins TRBV27 and TRBJ2-7, with 9 bases fitting TRBD2. CDR1 and CDR2 (germline): MNHEY, SMNVEV (reference sequence). The CDR3 consists of 14 residues. V lost 5 bases and J lost 4; bases outside the gene matches: 6. The CDR3 bases are TGTGCCAGCAGTGCGGGACTAGCCCAGTACGAGCAGTACTTC. Translation gives CASSAGLAQYEQYF.

This clone was recorded a few times. The chain employs TRBV7-3 and TRBJ2-7; 9 bases agree with TRBD1. The CDR3 is made up of 14 amino acids. The germline gives CDR1 SGHTA, CDR2 FQGTGA. The V segment lost 5 bases and the J segment 6 bases; nucleotides outside the gene matches: 8. The CDR3 reads CASSQTGTGSEQYF. CDR3 coding DNA: TGTGCCAGCAGCCAAACCGGGACAGGGAGCGAGCAGTACTTC.

The rearrangement links TRBV6-1 to TRBJ1-2; D unresolved. There are 15 residues in the CDR3. V was cut by 1 base and J by 1 base, with 10 bases left in between. Germline values: CDR1 MNHNS, CDR2 SASEGT. The DNA of the CDR3 is TGTGCCAGCAGTGAAGGGGCCTTTTTTAACTATGGCTACACCTTC. This encodes CASSEGAFFNYGYTF.

The rearrangement joins TRBV13 to TRBJ2-1; a possible D gene is TRBD2 (5 bases). This CDR3 region has 13 residues. Trimming cost V 2 bases and J 5 bases, with 7 bases left between them. Germline CDR1 reads PRHDT; CDR2 reads FYEKMQ (reference sequence). The CDR3 reads CASSLHGNNEQFF. CDR3 bases: TGTGCCAGCAGCTTACACGGGAACAATGAGCAGTTCTTC.

This sequence joins TRBV11-2 and TRBJ2-5, with TRBD2 identical over 7 bases. The trim removed 6 bases at V and 4 bases at J, leaving 5 bases unmatched. The CDR3 spans 13 residues. Germline V gene data show CDR1 as SGHAT and CDR2 as FQNNGV. The CDR3: CASRLGGSETQYF. CDR3 in DNA: TGTGCCAGCAGACTCGGGGGGTCAGAGACCCAGTACTTC.

Remarks on this clone: An end of the junction does not agree with germline; a read error may underlie this. The sample has other DNA sequences that encode this CDR3 too. The J gene is TRBJ1-6, the V gene TRBV6-5; the D is unclear. The germline CDR1 and CDR2 sequences are MNHEY and SVGAGI. This CDR3 contains 14 residues. CDR3: CASTFGGDNSPLHF. The CDR3 DNA reads TGTGCCAGCACCTTCGGTGGAGATAATTCGCCCCTCCACTTT.

The rearrangement links TRBV11-1 to TRBJ2-7, with TRBD1 as a possible D gene (6 bases). CDR3 length: 16 amino acids. The germline V and J ends were trimmed by 5 bases and 2 bases, with 19 bases remaining between them. Germline V gene sequence: CDR1 SGHAT, CDR2 FQDESV (reference sequence). The CDR3 region is CASSPWVGGDPYEQYF. The CDR3 region has the DNA TGTGCCAGCAGCCCGTGGGTAGGGGGAGACCCCTACGAGCAGTACTTC.

The rearrangement uses TRBV6-5 and TRBJ1-2; D gene uncertain. The CDR3 has 15 residues. Trimming removed 0 bases from V and 4 bases from J, with 12 bases in between. Germline V gene sequence: CDR1 MNHEY, CDR2 SVGAGI. The CDR3 DNA is TGTGCCAGCAGTTACTCTGGCGGAACCTCCTATGGCTACACCTTC. Protein product: CASSYSGGTSYGYTF.

This clone has more than one count but fewer than ten. The chain is built from TRBV4-1 and TRBJ1-2; 8 bases map to TRBD1. Germline V CDR1 and CDR2: MGHRA, YSYEKL. CDR3 length: 15 amino acids. With 4 bases clipped from V and 4 bases from J, the junction kept 8 bases outside the gene matches. Here the CDR3 reads CASSPVFRGPYGYTF. The CDR3 DNA is TGCGCCAGCAGCCCCGTTTTCAGGGGGCCCTATGGCTACACCTTC.

This clone was detected only a few times. The chain uses TRBV20-1 and TRBJ2-7; D not resolved. Trimming pared 7 bases from V and 0 bases from J, leaving 7 bases between. Germline CDR1 DFQATT, CDR2 SNEGSKA (reference sequence). The CDR3 has 11 residues. The CDR3 nucleotides are TGCAGTGTAAAAGCCTCCTACGAGCAGTACTTC. It specifies CSVKASYEQYF.

The chain recombines TRBV19 with TRBJ2-3; 10 bases align to TRBD2. This CDR3 spans 17 amino acids. V was pared by 1 base and J by 2 bases, with 6 bases of the junction left unmatched. Germline V gene sequence: CDR1 LNHDA, CDR2 SQIVND (reference sequence). CDR3 residues: CASSIALSGGTTDTQYF. CDR3 DNA sequence: TGTGCCAGTAGTATAGCCCTTAGCGGGGGGACCACAGATACGCAGTATTTT.

The V and J genes are TRBV5-8 and TRBJ1-5; TRBD1 aligns across 7 bases. Per germline, CDR1 SGHTS and CDR2 YDEGEE. This CDR3 has 15 residues. The V gene end was trimmed by 4 bases and the J gene end by 6 bases; junction bases not matched to a gene: 10. CDR3 coding DNA: TGTGCCAGCAGCGGAGGGACAGTCGACTTTCAGCCCCAGCATTTT. Translated, it gives CASSGGTVDFQPQHF. Combining the CDR3 with reference TRBV5-8 and TRBJ1-5 gives the whole variable domain EAGVTQSPTHLIKTRGQQATLRCSPISGHTSVYWYQQALGLGLQFLLWYDEGEERNRGNFPPRFSGRQFPNYSSELNVNALELEDSALYLCASSGGTVDFQPQHFGDGTRLSIL.

This chain joins TRBV18 and TRBJ1-4; perhaps TRBD1 as D (6 bases). Trimming removed 3 bases at V and 6 bases at J, with 20 bases between. Germline CDR1 is KGHSH and CDR2 is LQKENI. The CDR3 consists of 17 residues. The DNA for the CDR3 is TGTGCCAGCTCACCGACCGGGACACCCACCGGGCATGAAAAACTGTTTTTT. Protein: CASSPTGTPTGHEKLFF.

The chain joins TRBV6-5 to TRBJ2-7, with no clear D. From germline, CDR1 is MNHEY and CDR2 SVGAGI. CDR3 size: 14 residues. The V end was cut by 10 bases, the J end by 3 bases, with 19 bases between. The CDR3 protein is CATETSAEIYEQYF. The CDR3 nucleotides are TGTGCCACTGAAACGTCCGCAGAAATCTACGAGCAGTACTTC.

The chain couples TRBV9 to TRBJ2-1; 7 bases agree with TRBD2. Germline CDR1 reads SGDLS; CDR2 reads YYNGEE. The CDR3 contains 17 residues. Trimming cost V 1 base and J 0 bases; bases outside gene matches: 7. The CDR3 DNA follows: TGTGCCAGCAGCGTAAATGGGGAGGGATTCTCCTACAATGAGCAGTTCTTC. The encoded protein is CASSVNGEGFSYNEQFF.

The chain employs TRBV28 and TRBJ1-1, with D possibly being TRBD1 (5 bases). V was trimmed by 2 bases and J by 10 bases, leaving 14 bases between them. The CDR3 is made up of 13 amino acids. Germline loops: CDR1 MDHEN, CDR2 SYDVKM. The CDR3 sequence is CASSLTRRGGAFF. CDR3 sequence (DNA): TGTGCCAGCAGTTTAACCAGGCGGGGGGGAGCTTTCTTT.